This T cell receptor (beta chain) was sequenced during a study of shared clonotypes between healthy human individuals. Study results and limitations: Shared across a few donors were around 5% of the naive CD4 clonotypes.

For this clone: The antigen is undetermined.

The J segment lost 4 bases and the V segment lost 7 bases, leaving 8 bases of the junction unmatched. From germline, CDR1 is ENHRY and CDR2 SYGVKD. The CDR3 is made up of 15 amino acids. Subsets obtained from CD4+ cells comprised CD45RA+ naive and CD45RA-negative memory cells. The table came from immunoSEQ multiplex PCR; TCRdb's copy has only in-frame clones and leaves some out. The sample lists approximately 500,000 clones, 96% occurring once. The chain combines TRBV10-3 with TRBJ2-2; 8 nucleotides agree with TRBD2. The material sequenced was naive CD4+ T cells sorted from blood. Noted subset: CD45RA+ positively selected. This TCR came from a woman in her 30s in good health. CDR3 bases: TGTGCCATCACCACAGCGGGAGCGGGCACCGGGGAGCTGTTTTTT. This codes for CAITTAGAGTGELFF.